This TCR beta chain was obtained from a study of identical twins. The CDR3 length is 15 residues. Germline CDR1 MNHNS, CDR2 SASEGT. V lost 5 bases to trimming and J lost 4 bases, with 14 bases between them. TCRdb redid the calling of the 5' RACE reads with MiXCR, one entry per CDR3 protein. This sample yields under 300,000 distinct CDR3 sequences, of which roughly an eighth are seen a single time; around 4% belongs to the top ten. This clonotype was picked up a small number of times. Its antigen is unknown. Findings and caveats of the study: The conclusions drew on cross-sectional statistical analysis instead of tracking the same donors. With abundant cord blood beta clonotypes, insertions were fewer; memory repertoires showed no such pattern.

These data were also filed under a second study, of yellow fever vaccine responses in identical twins. That source notes: A vaccine T cell response that seemed partly convergent and partly personalized was reported in twins.

The chain uses TRBV6-1 and TRBJ2-2; D is perhaps TRBD1 (5 bases). Sequencing was done on a sample of memory (CD45RO+) T cells sorted from blood. This receptor was taken from a woman aged 18-35 years in good health. The DNA of the CDR3 is TGTGCCAGCAGTATGACCCCAGGGATCACCGGGGAGCTGTTTTTT. This translates into CASSMTPGITGELFF.